This TCR beta chain was captured in a study of vaccination and CD4 T cells after COVID-19. Germline V gene data show CDR1 as SGHVS and CDR2 as FQNEAQ. Deletions cut 1 base from V and 7 bases from J, with 13 bases between. CDR3 length: 14 residues. The sample holds a few counts of this clonotype. Antigen specificity is unknown. Sequencing of DNA taken from cultured CD4+ T cells relied on the Oncomine TCR Beta short-read assay. After culture, CD4+ T cells served as the source for genomic DNA extraction. In TCRdb, the PCR reads were re-called with MiXCR into one record per CDR3 protein. The sample gives around 10,000 distinct CDR3 sequences, more than 55% of which show up once; around 21% is in the top ten. This sample's treatment: roughly nine-day PBMC culture with coronavirus spike peptide pools or control peptides (ViraFEST assay).

The V call is TRBV7-8, the J call TRBJ1-2, with D maybe TRBD1 (5 bases). The sequence was collected from a human donor who had recovered from COVID-19. Sequencing was carried out using CD4+ T cells from blood, cultured in vitro. The CDR3 nucleotides read TGTGCCAGCAGCTTAGTGCGGGGGATAGGTGGCTACACCTTC. Translation: CASSLVRGIGGYTF.